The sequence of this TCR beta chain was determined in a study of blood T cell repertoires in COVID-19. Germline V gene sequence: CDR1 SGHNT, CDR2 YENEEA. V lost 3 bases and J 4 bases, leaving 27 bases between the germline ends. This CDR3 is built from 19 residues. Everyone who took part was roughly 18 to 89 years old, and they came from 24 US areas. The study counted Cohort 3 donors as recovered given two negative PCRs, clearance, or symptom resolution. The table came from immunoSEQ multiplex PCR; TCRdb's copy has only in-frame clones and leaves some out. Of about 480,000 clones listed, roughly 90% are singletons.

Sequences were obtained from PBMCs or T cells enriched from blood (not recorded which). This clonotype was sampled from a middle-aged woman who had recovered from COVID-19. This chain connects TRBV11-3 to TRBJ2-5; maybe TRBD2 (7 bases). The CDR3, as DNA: TGTGCCAGCAGCTTGCCATGGGGGGGGCACCCATCCCAAGGAGAGACCCAGTACTTC. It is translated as CASSLPWGGHPSQGETQYF.